The 27 T cell receptor beta chains given below trace back to one sample, sequenced in a study of CD4 and CD8 cells across lung adenocarcinoma regions. TCRdb reprocessed the PCR reads via MiXCR and lists one record per CDR3 protein. The sample lists approximately 24,000 distinct CDR3 sequences; approximately 51% were seen once. Sample: CD8+ T cells from the center of a lung tumor. The receptors were sampled from a male donor with lung adenocarcinoma. The CD4 and CD8 labels of this study may be unreliable.

V and J are TRBV6-1 and TRBJ2-1, with 7 bases identical to TRBD1. The assigned J gene may be wrong: the sequence end matches TRBJ2-7 better. The CDR3 contains 14 residues. Germline V gene lookup returns CDR1 MNHNS and CDR2 SASEGT. The CDR3 bases are TGTGCCAGCAGTGAGGGACAGAGCTCCTACGAGCAGTACGTC. Amino acid sequence: CASSEGQSSYEQYV.

V gene TRBV5-1 combines with J gene TRBJ2-2; D might be TRBD2 (6 bases). CDR3 length equals 15 residues. The germline CDR1 and CDR2 sequences are SGHRS and YFSETQ. Trimming shortened V by 4 bases and J by 4 bases, and 14 bases separated the two germline ends. The CDR3 here is CASSLRDSTTGELFF. In nucleotides, the CDR3 is TGCGCCAGCAGCCTCCGGGACTCGACCACCGGGGAGCTGTTTTTT. The full variable domain, its missing parts supplied by reference TRBV5-1 and TRBJ2-2, is KAGVTQTPRYLIKTRGQQVTLSCSPISGHRSVSWYQQTPGQGLQFLFEYFSETQRNKGNFPGRFSGRQFSNSRSEMNVSTLELGDSALYLCASSLRDSTTGELFFGEGSRLTVL.

The chain combines TRBV6-1 with TRBJ2-4; 8 bases are shared with TRBD2. The germline gives CDR1 MNHNS, CDR2 SASEGT. The J segment lost 13 bases and the V segment lost 8 bases, leaving 19 bases of the junction unmatched. The CDR3 totals 15 residues. The CDR3 DNA reads as TGTGCCAGCGTATCACTAGCGGAATCCTACAATGAGCAGTACTTC. It yields the protein CASVSLAESYNEQYF.

This chain joins TRBV6-1 and TRBJ2-1; TRBD1 matches 9 bases. TRBJ2-5 explains the end of the DNA better; the J call may be wrong. CDR1 and CDR2 (germline): MNHNS, SASEGT. The CDR3 is 15 amino acids. As DNA, the CDR3 is TGTGCCAGCAGTATTAGACAGGGGGGGGTAGAGACCCAGTACTTC. Translated: CASSIRQGGVETQYF.

V usage is TRBV14 and J usage is TRBJ2-3; 9 nucleotides align to TRBD2. There are 14 residues in the CDR3. V was clipped by 1 base and J by 8 bases; unmatched bases: 4. Looked up from germline, CDR1 is SGHDN and CDR2 is FVKESK. The CDR3 bases are TGTGCCAGCAGCCAAGTCCTAGCGGGAAGTACGCAGTATTTT. Protein sequence: CASSQVLAGSTQYF.

This clonotype was counted only a few times. The chain uses TRBV7-2 and TRBJ2-3; no clear D gene. V was pared by 1 base and J by 5 bases, with 7 bases between. CDR1 is SGHTA, CDR2 FQGNSA, per germline. The CDR3 sequence is 13 residues long. This CDR3 reads CASSLGFKDTQYF. DNA of the CDR3: TGTGCCAGCAGCTTAGGGTTCAAAGATACGCAGTATTTT.

The chain recombines TRBV7-8 with TRBJ2-5; D possibly uses TRBD1 or TRBD2 (7 bases each). The CDR3 consists of 14 residues. Germline CDR1 SGHVS, CDR2 FQNEAQ. The germline V and J ends were trimmed by 2 bases and 5 bases, with 12 bases remaining between them. The CDR3 sequence is CASSLTQGGETQYF. Here the CDR3 DNA reads TGTGCCAGCAGCTTAACCCAGGGGGGGGAGACCCAGTACTTC.

This clonotype was observed a few times. The rearrangement joins TRBV4-1 to TRBJ2-3, with D possibly TRBD2 on 6 matching bases. Germline CDR1 reads MGHRA; CDR2 reads YSYEKL. Trimming removed 1 base from V and 0 bases from J, with 17 bases in between. The CDR3 runs 18 residues. The CDR3 region is CASSQADGAGGSTDTQYF. The CDR3 DNA sequence: TGCGCCAGCAGCCAAGCAGACGGGGCCGGGGGAAGCACAGATACGCAGTATTTT.

The chain is built from TRBV6-1 and TRBJ2-1; TRBD2 might be the D (6 bases). Per germline, CDR1 MNHNS and CDR2 SASEGT. CDR3 length equals 15 residues. Trimming removed 8 bases from V and 2 bases from J, with 16 bases in between. The CDR3 coding sequence is TGTGCCAGCGCCCCAACTAGCCCTCCCTACAATGAGCAGTTCTTC. Translated, it gives CASAPTSPPYNEQFF.

The V call is TRBV20-1, the J call TRBJ1-1; 7 nucleotides match TRBD1. Trimming cost V 8 bases and J 6 bases; bases outside gene matches: 15. CDR3 length: 14 residues. Germline V gives CDR1 DFQATT, CDR2 SNEGSKA (reference sequence). The CDR3, as DNA: TGCAGTTCCATGAATCAGGGGGGGTCGGCTGAAGCTTTCTTT. It encodes CSSMNQGGSAEAFF.

This clonotype was observed many times. This sequence joins TRBV6-1 and TRBJ2-3, with 7 bases fitting TRBD2. The germline V gene has CDR1 MNHNS and CDR2 SASEGT. CDR3 length equals 14 residues. The J segment lost 3 bases and the V segment lost 0 bases, leaving 0 bases of the junction unmatched. For the CDR3, the DNA is TGTGCCAGCAGTGAAGCCGGGGGGACAGATACGCAGTATTTT. This gives the protein CASSEAGGTDTQYF.

Comments on this clonotype: At one of its ends the junction is not consistent with the germline gene, which may arise from a read error. The gene calls are TRBV27 and TRBJ2-3; D possibly corresponds to TRBD1 (6 bases). The germline V gene encodes CDR1 MNHEY and CDR2 SMNVEV (reference sequence). This CDR3 has 15 amino acids. CDR3 coding DNA: TGTGCCAGGGGGCTTGGGGGCTGTGACACAGAGACCCAGTATTTC. Its protein product is CARGLGGCDTETQYF.

V is TRBV12-5 and J is TRBJ2-5; 7 bases agree with TRBD2. This CDR3 has 15 amino acids. V gave up 1 base and J gave up 11 bases; unmatched junction bases: 13. Germline V gene data show CDR1 as LGHNT and CDR2 as FRNRAP. CDR3 loop: CASGLGGAGQEAQYF. The CDR3 DNA follows: TGTGCTAGTGGTTTGGGCGGAGCGGGGCAAGAGGCGCAGTACTTC.

This clonotype was seen once. Without the conserved terminal phenylalanine or tryptophan, this CDR3 likely stems from a read error. The DNA is omitted, as the CDR3 cannot be located on it reliably, and the CDR3 follows TCRdb's listing. The rearrangement uses TRBV10-1 and TRBJ2-3; the DNA was not compared with TRBD1, the D call given in the table. The CDR3 is 11 amino acids long, termini counted. The germline CDR1 and CDR2 sequences are WNHNN and SYGVQD (reference sequence). The CDR3 loop is CASSISTSRVP.

A word on this clonotype: Germline is not matched at one junction end, which may reflect a read error. The chain links TRBV10-2 to TRBJ2-5, with D possibly being TRBD1 (6 bases). CDR1 is WSHSY, CDR2 SAAADI, per germline. This CDR3 is 16 amino acids long. For the CDR3, the DNA is TGCGCCAGCAGGGGACACGGGGTAGGGGACCGAGAGACGCAGTACTTT. It specifies CASRGHGVGDRETQYF.

V usage is TRBV6-1 and J usage is TRBJ2-1; D could derive from TRBD1 or TRBD2 (5 bases each). Judging by the DNA end, TRBJ2-7 fits better; the J call may be wrong. Germline V gene sequence: CDR1 MNHNS, CDR2 SASEGT. This CDR3 spans 17 amino acids. The CDR3 DNA follows: TGTGCCAGCAGTCCAAACGGGGCCGCAAACAATATCCACGAGCAGTACTTC. Its protein product is CASSPNGAANNIHEQYF.

This clonotype was found a few times. The rearrangement joins TRBV27 to TRBJ1-2; 9 bases are a match to TRBD1. The CDR3 loop spans 14 amino acids. Germline CDR1 and CDR2: MNHEY and SMNVEV (reference sequence). The trim removed 2 bases at V and 8 bases at J, leaving 6 bases unmatched. As DNA, the CDR3 is TGTGCCAGCAGTTTACGGGGACAGGGCTGGGGCTACACCTTC. Residues: CASSLRGQGWGYTF.

This clonotype occurred many times. The V gene is TRBV6-5, the J gene TRBJ2-1; the match to TRBD2 covers 13 bases. Judging by the DNA end, TRBJ2-7 fits better; the J call may be wrong. The CDR3 is 14 amino acids. CDR1 is MNHEY, CDR2 SVGAGI, per germline. The DNA of the CDR3 is TGTGCCAGCAGGGGACTAGCGGGATTGTACGAGCAGTACTTC. Its translation: CASRGLAGLYEQYF.

The V gene is TRBV5-8, the J gene TRBJ2-7; TRBD2 aligns across 13 bases. Germline CDR1 SGHTS, CDR2 YDEGEE. The CDR3 runs 16 residues. The ends lost 10 bases at V and 0 bases at J; junction bases unmatched: 10. The CDR3 nucleotides are TGTGCCCGGTTGACTAGCGGGAGGCGCAGCTCCTACGAGCAGTACTTC. Protein: CARLTSGRRSSYEQYF.

With regard to this clonotype: At one of its ends the junction is not consistent with the germline gene, which may arise from a read error. J is TRBJ2-4 and V is TRBV10-3; D perhaps matches TRBD1 (5 bases). The CDR3 contains 13 residues. Germline CDR1 reads ENHRY; CDR2 reads SYGVKD. The CDR3 loop is CAMGLWAKDTQYF. CDR3 sequence (DNA): TGTGCCATGGGGCTGTGGGCCAAAGATACGCAGTATTTC.

This clonotype showed up just a few times. For the CDR3, the DNA is TGTGCCAGCAGGGGGACCGGGGGGGGAGGTCAGGATACGCAGTATTTT. Translation gives CASRGTGGGGQDTQYF. This chain connects TRBV6-1 to TRBJ2-3, with TRBD2 identical over 8 bases. This CDR3 is 16 amino acids long. V shed 6 bases, J shed 6 bases, and the junction held 14 bases outside the gene matches. From germline, CDR1 is MNHNS and CDR2 SASEGT.

This chain connects TRBV6-5 to TRBJ2-1; TRBD2 matches at 8 bases. V lost 3 bases to trimming and J lost 12 bases; unmatched junction nucleotides: 7. This CDR3 is 13 amino acids long. CDR1 and CDR2 from the germline V gene are MNHEY and SVGAGI. The CDR3 sequence: CASSYPGLGRQFF. The CDR3, as DNA: TGTGCCAGCAGTTATCCGGGACTAGGGAGGCAGTTCTTC.

The chain uses TRBV28 and TRBJ2-1; weak D call: TRBD2 (6 bases). Germline assignment: CDR1 MDHEN and CDR2 SYDVKM. V gave up 4 bases and J gave up 4 bases, with 14 bases separating them. The CDR3 extends over 15 amino acids. The DNA for the CDR3 is TGTGCCAGCAGTTCCCCGGGGGATGGGTACAATGAGCAGTTCTTC. Protein product: CASSSPGDGYNEQFF.

This clonotype was observed once. A much larger clone sits a single nucleotide away, making a read error possible. The chain is built from TRBV6-1 and TRBJ2-5; perhaps TRBD1 as D (6 bases). The CDR3 is 14 amino acids. With 5 bases removed from V and 11 bases from J, the gap between germline ends came to 21 bases. Germline values: CDR1 MNHNS, CDR2 SASEGT. CDR3 DNA sequence: TGTGCCAGCAGTCCCCAGACAGGACACAATGAGCAGTACTTC. Its protein product is CASSPQTGHNEQYF.

To note about this clonotype: Mismatch with germline at one junction end may stem from a read error. V usage is TRBV10-2 and J usage is TRBJ2-4; D might be TRBD2 (6 bases). The CDR3 spans 14 residues. CDR1 is WSHSY, CDR2 SAAADI, per germline. CDR3 bases: TGCGGCAGCAGGGAGCTGGGAGGCAAAAATACTCAGTACTTC. Its protein product is CGSRELGGKNTQYF.

The chain is built from TRBV6-5 and TRBJ2-3; D is uncertain. Germline values: CDR1 MNHEY, CDR2 SVGAGI. The CDR3 sequence is 15 residues long. The V end was cut by 2 bases, the J end by 10 bases, with 19 bases between. CDR3 loop: CASSYRSANTEAQYF. The DNA of the CDR3 is TGTGCCAGCAGTTACAGGTCTGCGAACACAGAGGCGCAGTATTTT.

The chain combines TRBV27 with TRBJ2-4; tentatively, D is TRBD2 (6 bases). Trimming left V 8 bases short and J 12 bases short, with 29 bases between. The CDR3 has 16 residues. CDR1 is MNHEY, CDR2 SMNVEV, per germline (reference sequence). The CDR3 reads CASAGREGRDQDTQYF. CDR3 in DNA: TGTGCCAGCGCGGGACGCGAGGGCCGTGACCAAGACACTCAGTACTTC.